This T cell receptor beta chain was observed in a study of cytomegalovirus exposure and HLA in healthy donors (dated by TCRdb to between 2016 and 2019). About the investigation overall: According to an earlier analysis of 550 to 700 of the donors, about 180 million T cells yielded 90 million to 140 million unique TCR beta sequences and less than 300 Gb of sequence data. An early release covering roughly 600 HLA-typed donors comprised around 300 gigabases of sequencing data and tens of millions of unique TCR sequences. Of the approximately 370 genotyped donors, 80% to 90% were placed in the genetic ancestry cluster associated with self-reported Caucasian donors. The aim of the study was to test whether cataloging public T cell receptors could identify signatures of past pathogen exposure. The study profiled the T cell repertoires of 500 to 800 subjects by immunosequencing and related them to cytomegalovirus serostatus. Along with the approximately 700-subject first cohort, a separate validation cohort of around 110 different subjects was used. To predict cytomegalovirus infection status, the study brought together high-throughput TCR immunosequencing, statistical association of individual TCRs with disease status, and machine learning. In a later analysis, previously published TCR beta repertoires from hundreds of donors were re-analyzed and high-resolution HLA genotyping was added so that TCR occurrence patterns could be studied. Rather than using new phenotypic data, the later analysis identified candidate immune exposures from TCR beta sequences and from how often those sequences occurred across donors. To decide whether each TCR beta V gene segment behaved as functional or pseudogenic, an earlier analysis of some 570 of the donors relied on high-throughput TCR beta sequencing. Donor age, sex, ethnicity and CMV serostatus were compiled together with the repertoire data. In a later genetic analysis, genome-wide SNP genotypes for about 55% of the 666 donors were used, and that subset was treated as a discovery cohort. All discovery cohort repertoires had been generated on a single sequencing platform. Class I and class II HLA loci were covered by the typing at four-digit resolution. Typing coverage differed by locus: A, B, C, DRB1 and DQB1 were typed in roughly 629-630 donors, DQA1 in about 550, DPA1 in approximately 610, and DPB1 in 450 to 490. A handful of DR-DQ haplotypes were handled as single units for association and clustering because linkage in the cohort was strong. Among 398 genotyped donors of the cohort, an average of around 240,000 unique TCR beta nucleotide sequences were sequenced per donor, roughly 20% of them non-productive. General study outcomes and caveats: Linkage disequilibrium might explain the correlated functional status among segregating V segments, but an unknown experimental factor could not be ruled out. Across donors, most TCR sequences were observed very rarely, whereas some public TCRs were present in many individuals. In this cohort, only TCR beta chains were sequenced, and detectable features were limited by the absence of alpha or paired-chain data. Specific HLA alleles were associated with roughly 16,000 TCR beta sequences at a false discovery rate of 0.05 in a later analysis. A total of 164 TCR beta chains were listed by the study as associated with cytomegalovirus. When HLA alleles, especially DR and DQ, strongly co-occurred, attributing TCR associations to individual alleles was difficult. A later genetic analysis reported fewer N-insertions in productive TCRs among donors in an Asian-associated ancestry cluster than the roughly 650-donor mean. A few of the identified cytomegalovirus-associated TCR beta chains were confirmed in vitro to be specific for cytomegalovirus antigens. A further reported finding was that TCR beta sequences accurately predicted the HLA-A and HLA-B alleles for most subjects in the first cohort. The only immune exposure information available for the cohort was CMV serostatus. A cluster of highly shared sequence variants was judged likely to be a technical artifact of the sequencing pipeline. In a later analysis, HLA-associated TCR beta chains showed more clonal expansion and lower generation probabilities than non-associated chains that were equally common. A later analysis reported that several top co-occurrence clusters appeared linked to parvovirus B19, influenza, CMV and Epstein-Barr virus. HLA typing was unavailable for some donors at each locus, so association tests used only the typed subset. Because the 87-base-pair reads could not distinguish some IMGT-functional V segments, including TRBV6-2 and TRBV6-3, those segments were excluded. Roughly uniform sequencing depth across donors was assumed in presence/absence analyses, although this assumption may not hold. In a later analysis, the rate of TCR association differed among HLA loci, with DRB1 alleles having the most associated TCRs and HLA-C alleles having the fewest. In an earlier analysis of around 600 of the donors, most TCR beta V segments appeared in productive rearrangements about 90% or about 30% of the time, broadly matching IMGT annotations. The authors suggested that the approach could potentially be generalized to other disease states and immunological phenotypes. The classifier was reported to diagnose cytomegalovirus status with high specificity and sensitivity in both the original and validation cohorts. An association between a missense DCLRE1C variant and V-gene and J-gene trimming of TCR beta chains was found in a later genetic analysis and replicated in an independent cohort. Most CMV-associated TCR beta chains appeared to be HLA-restricted in a later analysis, and the HLA associations seemed to be driven largely by CMV exposure. Because counts were too low, seventeen rarely observed V segments, including chromosome 9 orphons, were left out of the earlier analysis of about 620 of the donors.

CDR1 and CDR2 are drawn from the germline V gene: SGHRS, YFSETQ. Germline trimming: 0 bases from V, 5 bases from J; junction bases outside gene matches: 5. The CDR3 measures 15 amino acids from cysteine to phenylalanine. Left in the record is the CDR3 DNA by itself, 45 bases read in frame from the first base. With regard to this clone: It has no known antigen specificity. Nothing much larger sits one base from this clone, and base qualities are not available.

The cohort was made up of around 720 healthy bone marrow donors. All cohort members were sampled while nominally healthy, although unrecorded immune exposures were likely present. The donor tested CMV seronegative and was one of the 352 seronegative cohort members. Each donor provided a peripheral blood sample, and peripheral blood mononuclear cells were used for TCR beta sequencing. The Qiagen DNeasy Blood Extraction Kit was used to extract genomic DNA from the blood cell samples. The library was made by the immunoSEQ multiplex PCR assay. For the multiplex PCR, a mixture combining 60 forward primers for TCR Vbeta segments and 13 reverse primers for TCR Jbeta segments was used. Amplification of the CDR3 region of rearranged TCR beta genes was performed with a multiplex PCR assay on genomic DNA. Amplified TCR beta libraries were sequenced as 87-base-pair reads on the Illumina HiSeq System. Under the source paper's analysis protocol: In a later analysis, tens of millions of unique TCR beta chains were counted across the roughly 670 repertoires, and roughly 11 million of these chains were shared by at least two donors. Raw reads were error-corrected and collapsed into unique sequences by a nearest-neighbor algorithm in which closely related sequences were merged to remove PCR and sequencing errors. To assign V, D and J gene segments, CDR3 sequences were aligned to IMGT reference sequences. For a sequence to be retained, at least a six-nucleotide match to both a V gene segment and a J gene segment was required. Rearrangements were classified as productive when the CDR3 lacked stop codons and remained in frame with V and J, and all other rearrangements were classified as non-productive. CDR3 was defined according to IMGT convention as the region running from the second conserved V-encoded cysteine to the conserved J-encoded phenylalanine. In an earlier analysis of more than 550 of the donors, sequences lacking an unambiguous match to a single V gene segment were excluded. In an earlier analysis of 587 of the donors, a V segment was called functional when productive rearrangements were above 56.7%, and segregating when the standard deviation between donors exceeded 5%. To diagnose cytomegalovirus status from the catalog of TCR beta chain sequences, a statistical classification framework was built. A later analysis assigned V and J genes by comparing TCR nucleotide sequences with IMGT/GENE-DB human TR gene sequences. In a later analysis, CDR3 sequences and most-parsimonious VDJ recombination scenarios were assigned using the TCRdist pipeline. In a later analysis, each TCR beta chain was defined by its CDR3 amino acid sequence together with its V-gene family, and reads without a unique V-gene family were excluded. As a way to deal with suspected cross-contamination and a sequencing artifact, a later analysis dropped roughly 600 nucleotide sequences that were highly shared and had low generation probability. A later analysis calculated a clonal expansion index for each public chain from normalized within-repertoire ranks of inferred template counts. Generation probabilities in a later analysis came from a VDJ recombination model fitted to out-of-frame rearrangements, and those results were checked against IGoR. Hypergeometric tests were used in a later analysis to score TCR-TCR, TCR-HLA and TCR-CMV co-occurrence, with a repertoire-size bias correction applied to the TCR pairs. False discovery rates were estimated in a later analysis by permuting HLA or CMV assignments 20 times. A later analysis grouped co-occurring TCRs with DBSCAN, adding TCRdist sequence similarity when clustering within HLA-allele-positive subsets. For co-occurrence clustering, repertoires with fewer than 30,000 or more than 120,000 public chains were excluded, along with roughly 5 repertoires with anomalous nucleotide sharing. The immuneACCESS repertoire file appears here via TCRdb, limited to in-frame rearrangements. These files lack a portion of the clones; in checked studies, under half of the deficit traces to unresolved V genes, and the cause of the others is not known. V and J calls and clone size follow that table, whereas D and trimming were derived from the DNA. Within this sample are around 200,000 clones, with just under 85% of them counted one time only. About 0.58% of the sample is taken by the ten largest.

The clonotype originates from a woman aged 40-49 years in good health and CMV-seronegative. In this chain, TRBV5-1 is recombined with TRBJ2-1; 7 central bases correspond to TRBD2. Sequencing used PBMCs. The bases read TGCGCCAGCAGCTTGGGCGGGGGATGGGACAATGAGCAGTTCTTC. Translated, it gives CASSLGGGWDNEQFF.